These 7 T cell receptor beta chains were all obtained from the same sample, sequenced in a study of immune evolution from preneoplasia to lung adenocarcinoma. Measured with immunoSEQ multiplex PCR; TCRdb has only the in-frame clones, and not every one. Of a few thousand clones detected, roughly 80% appear once; the ten largest clones hold approximately 14%. Specimen: FFPE adjacent normal lung tissue. The receptors shown here come from a person aged 60 to 80 with lung adenocarcinoma.

CDR3 sequence (DNA): TGCAGCCTCCGCGGAGGGGATGGCTACACCTTC. Translating gives CSLRGGDGYTF. This rearrangement joins TRBV29-1 to TRBJ1-2, with D possibly TRBD1 on 5 matching bases. This CDR3 spans 11 amino acids. Germline assignment: CDR1 SQVTM and CDR2 ANQGSEA. V was shortened by 8 bases and J by 6 bases, with 13 bases between the two germline ends.

J is TRBJ2-1 and V is TRBV2; 8 bases fit TRBD1. The length of the CDR3 is 15 residues. V shed 5 bases and J 6 bases; nucleotides not matched to a gene: 9. Germline lookup yields CDR1 SNHLY and CDR2 FYNNEI. The CDR3, as DNA: TGTGCCAGCAGTCCCGACAGGGGCTACAGCAATGAGCAGTTCTTC. Protein: CASSPDRGYSNEQFF.

This clone is a singleton in its sample. The chain joins TRBV6-1 to TRBJ2-7; 7 nucleotides match TRBD1. The V gene's germline CDR1 is MNHNS and CDR2 SASEGT. V lost 3 bases and J lost 4; bases outside the gene matches: 12. The CDR3 loop spans 16 amino acids. The CDR3 coding sequence is TGTGCCAGCAGTGAGCCTTACGGGACAGACCATTACGAGCAGTACTTC. Its translation: CASSEPYGTDHYEQYF.

The J gene is TRBJ1-2, the V gene TRBV6-1, with TRBD1 as a possible D gene (6 bases). The germline V gene encodes CDR1 MNHNS and CDR2 SASEGT. V gave up 4 bases and J gave up 4 bases, with 7 bases separating them. The CDR3 spans 12 residues. CDR3 amino acids: CASSVGGYGYTF. CDR3 in DNA: TGTGCCAGCAGTGTAGGGGGCTATGGCTACACCTTC.

The gene calls are TRBV6-1 and TRBJ2-7; 7 positions agree with TRBD2. The CDR3 spans 13 residues. The V segment lost 8 bases and the J segment 5 bases; nucleotides outside the gene matches: 9. Germline V gene lookup returns CDR1 MNHNS and CDR2 SASEGT. The DNA of the CDR3 is TGTGCCAGCGGACGGGGAGGGGTCAACGAGCAGTACTTC. Translation: CASGRGGVNEQYF.

The chain combines TRBV29-1 with TRBJ2-7, with unresolved D. Germline V gene lookup returns CDR1 SQVTM and CDR2 ANQGSEA. V lost 4 bases and J lost 2, with 9 bases in between. The CDR3 is 12 amino acids. In DNA form, the CDR3 reads TGCAGCGTTGCCGTTCAAGCCTACGAGCAGTACTTC. This encodes CSVAVQAYEQYF.

This clone is large in the sample. This chain links TRBV5-1 with TRBJ2-3; D may be TRBD2 (5 bases). Trimming left V 7 bases short and J 3 bases short, with 21 bases between. CDR1 is SGHRS, CDR2 YFSETQ, per germline. The CDR3 extends over 16 amino acids. The CDR3 sequence is CASGDGVSASTDTQYF. CDR3 DNA: TGCGCCAGCGGCGATGGCGTTAGCGCTAGTACAGATACGCAGTATTTT.